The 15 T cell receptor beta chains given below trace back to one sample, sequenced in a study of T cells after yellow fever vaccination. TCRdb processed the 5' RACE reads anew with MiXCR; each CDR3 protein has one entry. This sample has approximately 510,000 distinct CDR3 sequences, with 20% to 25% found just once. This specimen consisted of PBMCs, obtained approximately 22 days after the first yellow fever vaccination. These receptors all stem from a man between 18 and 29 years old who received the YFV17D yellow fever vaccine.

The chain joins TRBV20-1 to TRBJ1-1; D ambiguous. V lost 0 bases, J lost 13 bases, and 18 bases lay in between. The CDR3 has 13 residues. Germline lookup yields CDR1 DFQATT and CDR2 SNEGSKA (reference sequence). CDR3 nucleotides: TGCAGTGCTAGAGATCGACATAGCGGGGTGGATTTCTTT. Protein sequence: CSARDRHSGVDFF.

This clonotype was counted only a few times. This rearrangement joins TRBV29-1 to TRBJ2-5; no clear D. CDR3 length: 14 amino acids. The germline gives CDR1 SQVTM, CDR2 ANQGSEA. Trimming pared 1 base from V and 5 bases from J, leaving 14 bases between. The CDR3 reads CSVEGVDPLETQYF. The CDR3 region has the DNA TGCAGCGTTGAAGGGGTAGACCCGCTGGAGACCCAGTACTTC.

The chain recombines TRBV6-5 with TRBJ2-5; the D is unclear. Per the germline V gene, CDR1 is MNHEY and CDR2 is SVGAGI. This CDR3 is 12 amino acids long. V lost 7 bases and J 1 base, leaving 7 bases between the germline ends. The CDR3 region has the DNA TGTGCCAGCAAAAGGGCCCAAGAGACCCAGTACTTC. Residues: CASKRAQETQYF.

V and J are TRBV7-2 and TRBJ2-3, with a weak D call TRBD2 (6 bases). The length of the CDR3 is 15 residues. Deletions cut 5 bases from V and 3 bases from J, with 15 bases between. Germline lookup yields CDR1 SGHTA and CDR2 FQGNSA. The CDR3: CASSPRSTRTDTQYF. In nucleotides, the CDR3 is TGTGCCAGCAGCCCACGATCGACTAGAACAGATACGCAGTATTTT.

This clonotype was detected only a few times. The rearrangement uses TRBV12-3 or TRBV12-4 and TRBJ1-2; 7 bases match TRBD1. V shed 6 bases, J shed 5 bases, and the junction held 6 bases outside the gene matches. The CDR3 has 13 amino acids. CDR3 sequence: CASRPQGVYGYTF. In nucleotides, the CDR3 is TGTGCCAGCAGGCCTCAGGGGGTGTATGGCTACACCTTC.

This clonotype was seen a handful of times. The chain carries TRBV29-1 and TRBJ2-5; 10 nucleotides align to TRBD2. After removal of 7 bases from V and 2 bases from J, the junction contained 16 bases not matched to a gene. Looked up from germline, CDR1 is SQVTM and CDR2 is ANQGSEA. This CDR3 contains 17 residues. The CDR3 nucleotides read TGCAGCGCCGGAGAGGCGCTAGCGGGGGCATCACAAGAGACCCAGTACTTC. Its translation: CSAGEALAGASQETQYF.

The CDR3 DNA is TGTGCCAGCAGTTTGAGGCGGGGGGCAGACCAAGAGACCCAGTACTTC. Its protein product is CASSLRRGADQETQYF. This chain connects TRBV12-3 or TRBV12-4 to TRBJ2-5; 8 bases match TRBD2. There are 16 residues in the CDR3. The trim removed 3 bases at V and 0 bases at J, leaving 6 bases unmatched.

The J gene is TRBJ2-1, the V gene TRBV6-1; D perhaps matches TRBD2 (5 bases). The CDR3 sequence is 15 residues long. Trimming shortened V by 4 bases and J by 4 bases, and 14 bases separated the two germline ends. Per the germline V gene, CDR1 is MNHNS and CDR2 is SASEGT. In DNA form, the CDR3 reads TGTGCCAGCAGTGCGCGGGCTGGGCTATACAATGAGCAGTTCTTC. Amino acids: CASSARAGLYNEQFF.

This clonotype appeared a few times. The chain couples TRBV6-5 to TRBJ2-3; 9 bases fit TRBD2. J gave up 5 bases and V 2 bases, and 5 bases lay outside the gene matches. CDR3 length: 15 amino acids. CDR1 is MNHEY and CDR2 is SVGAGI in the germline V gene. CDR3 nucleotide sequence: TGTGCCAGCAGTTACGACCTAGCGGGGAAAGATACGCAGTATTTT. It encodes CASSYDLAGKDTQYF.

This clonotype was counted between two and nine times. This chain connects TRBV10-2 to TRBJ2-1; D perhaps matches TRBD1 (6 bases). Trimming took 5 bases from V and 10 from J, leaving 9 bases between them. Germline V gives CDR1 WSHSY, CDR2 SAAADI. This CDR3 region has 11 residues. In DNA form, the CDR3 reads TGCGCCAGCAGTCCCGGGACAGAGCAGTTCTTC. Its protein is CASSPGTEQFF.

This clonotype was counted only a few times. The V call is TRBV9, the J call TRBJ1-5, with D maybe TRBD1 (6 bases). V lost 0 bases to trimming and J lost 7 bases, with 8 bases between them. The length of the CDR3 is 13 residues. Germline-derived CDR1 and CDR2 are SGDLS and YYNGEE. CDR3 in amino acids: CASSVDGGQPQHF. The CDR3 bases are TGTGCCAGCAGCGTAGACGGGGGCCAGCCCCAGCATTTT.

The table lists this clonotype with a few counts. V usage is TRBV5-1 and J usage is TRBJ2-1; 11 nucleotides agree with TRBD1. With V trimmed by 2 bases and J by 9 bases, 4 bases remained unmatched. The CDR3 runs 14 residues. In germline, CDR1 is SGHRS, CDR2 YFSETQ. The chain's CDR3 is CASSLGQGATEQFF. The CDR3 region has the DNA TGCGCCAGCAGCTTAGGACAGGGGGCGACTGAGCAGTTCTTC.

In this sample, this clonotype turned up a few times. The CDR3: CASSRLAPGELFF. The CDR3 nucleotides are TGTGCCAGCAGTCGACTAGCTCCCGGGGAGCTGTTTTTT. The J gene is TRBJ2-2, the V gene TRBV6-2 or TRBV6-3; 7 nucleotides align to TRBD2. J gave up 6 bases and V 5 bases, and 3 bases lay outside the gene matches. Germline CDR1 MNHEY, CDR2 SVGEGT. This CDR3 comprises 13 residues.

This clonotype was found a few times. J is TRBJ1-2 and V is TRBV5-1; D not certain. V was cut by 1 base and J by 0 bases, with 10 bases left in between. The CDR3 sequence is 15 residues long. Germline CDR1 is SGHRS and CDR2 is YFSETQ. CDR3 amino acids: CASSLRGLSNYGYTF. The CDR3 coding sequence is TGCGCCAGCAGCTTGCGTGGGCTTTCTAACTATGGCTACACCTTC. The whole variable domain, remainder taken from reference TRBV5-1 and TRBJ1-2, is KAGVTQTPRYLIKTRGQQVTLSCSPISGHRSVSWYQQTPGQGLQFLFEYFSETQRNKGNFPGRFSGRQFSNSRSEMNVSTLELGDSALYLCASSLRGLSNYGYTFGSGTRLTVV.

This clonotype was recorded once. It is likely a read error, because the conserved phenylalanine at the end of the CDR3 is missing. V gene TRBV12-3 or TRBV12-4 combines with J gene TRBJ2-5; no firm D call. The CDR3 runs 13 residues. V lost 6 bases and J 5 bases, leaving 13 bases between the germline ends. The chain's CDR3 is CASRRSLLETQYY. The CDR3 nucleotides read TGTGCCAGCAGGCGCAGCTTACTCGAGACCCAGTACTAC.